The clone carrying this T cell receptor (beta chain) was picked up many times. Its target is unknown. TCRdb used MiXCR to reprocess the 5' RACE reads, holding one entry per CDR3 protein. The sample lists fewer than 20,000 distinct CDR3 sequences, around 7% occurring once. Specified time point: sample taken at primary tumor resection. This sample stems from a study of spatial heterogeneity in lung cancer. Germline V gene data show CDR1 as SNHLY and CDR2 as FYNNEI. V was shortened by 0 bases and J by 9 bases, with 6 bases between the two germline ends. This CDR3 region has 12 residues. Broader study findings: Tallies of expanded TCRs, which were sorted into ubiquitous and regional groups, correlated with counts of ubiquitous and regional nonsynonymous mutations, respectively. The study found that expanded intratumoral alpha and beta TCR counts tracked tumor mutation counts.

This sample comprised lung tumor tissue, obtained at surgery. The chain joins TRBV2 to TRBJ2-1; D gene unclear. The receptor comes from a female donor with early-stage non-small cell lung cancer. The CDR3 loop is CASSEARIEQFF. CDR3 coding DNA: TGTGCCAGCAGTGAAGCGCGGATTGAGCAGTTCTTC.